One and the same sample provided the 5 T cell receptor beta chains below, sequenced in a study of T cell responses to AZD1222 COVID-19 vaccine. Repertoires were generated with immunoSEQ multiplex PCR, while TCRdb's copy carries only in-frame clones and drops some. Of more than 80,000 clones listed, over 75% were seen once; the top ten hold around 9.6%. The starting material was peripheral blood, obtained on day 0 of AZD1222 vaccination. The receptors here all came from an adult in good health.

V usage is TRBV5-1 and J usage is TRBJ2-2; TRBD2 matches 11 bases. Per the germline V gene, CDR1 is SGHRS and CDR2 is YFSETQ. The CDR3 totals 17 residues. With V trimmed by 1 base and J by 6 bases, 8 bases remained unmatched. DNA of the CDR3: TGCGCCAGCAGCTTGCCCCCGACTAGCGGGATTGCCGGGGAGCTGTTTTTT. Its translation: CASSLPPTSGIAGELFF.

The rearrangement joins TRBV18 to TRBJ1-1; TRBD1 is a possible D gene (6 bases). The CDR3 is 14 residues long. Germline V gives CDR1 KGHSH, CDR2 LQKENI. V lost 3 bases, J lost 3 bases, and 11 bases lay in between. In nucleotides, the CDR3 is TGTGCCAGCTCACCCCGAGGGGGGGACACTGAAGCTTTCTTT. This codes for CASSPRGGDTEAFF.

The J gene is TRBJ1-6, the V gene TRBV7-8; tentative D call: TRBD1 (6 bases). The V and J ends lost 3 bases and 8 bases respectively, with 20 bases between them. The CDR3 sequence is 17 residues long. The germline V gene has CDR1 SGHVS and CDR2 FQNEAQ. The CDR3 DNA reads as TGTGCCAGCAGCTTGGCCAGTGTTACAGGGAGGTATTCACCCCTCCACTTT. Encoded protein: CASSLASVTGRYSPLHF.

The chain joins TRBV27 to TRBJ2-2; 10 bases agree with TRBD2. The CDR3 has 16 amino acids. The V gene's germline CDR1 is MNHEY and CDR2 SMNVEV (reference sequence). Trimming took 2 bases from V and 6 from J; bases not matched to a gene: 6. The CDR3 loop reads CASSLKAGGPPGELFF. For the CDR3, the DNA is TGTGCCAGCAGTTTAAAAGCGGGAGGGCCGCCCGGGGAGCTGTTTTTT.

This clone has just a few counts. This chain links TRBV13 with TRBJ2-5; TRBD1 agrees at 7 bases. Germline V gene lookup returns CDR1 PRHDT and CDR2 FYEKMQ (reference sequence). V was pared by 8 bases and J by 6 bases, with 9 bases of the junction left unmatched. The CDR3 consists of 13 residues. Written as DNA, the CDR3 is TGTGCCAGCTCTCCCGACAGGGCCAAGACCCAGTACTTC. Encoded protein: CASSPDRAKTQYF. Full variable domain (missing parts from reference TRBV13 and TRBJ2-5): AAGVIQSPRHLIKEKRETATLKCYPIPRHDTVYWYQQGPGQDPQFLISFYEKMQSDKGSIPDRFSAQQFSDYHSELNMSSLELGDSALYFCASSPDRAKTQYFGPGTRLLVL.